This record looks at one T cell receptor (beta chain) sequence and its context. Its target is unknown. Generated by immunoSEQ multiplex PCR, the TCRdb table keeps only in-frame clones and is missing some. The table has about 13,000 clones, 85% to 95% seen once. This entry is derived from a study of untreated major depressive disorder. Study results and caveats: TRBV25-01 and TRBV02-01 usage differences were not statistically significant. Depressed patients' CD4+ T cells carried increased TRBV05-01 (Vbeta 5.1) usage versus control CD4+ T cells.

V shed 5 bases and J 4 bases; nucleotides not matched to a gene: 10. Germline loops: CDR1 SEHNR, CDR2 FQNEAQ (reference sequence). The CDR3 runs to 15 residues. Patient depression severity was moderate to severe. Donors lacked major illness, comorbidities, regular medication, drug use, or heavy drinking. Roughly 29 ml of blood was drawn into EDTA tubes. Sequencing used CD4+ T cells from PBMCs. This receptor was taken from a man aged 25 to 45 with major depressive disorder. This chain connects TRBV7-9 to TRBJ2-5; 7 bases are shared with TRBD1. The CDR3, as DNA: TGTGCCAGCAGCCTACAACAGGGGCCAGGAGAGACCCAGTACTTC. Translation: CASSLQQGPGETQYF.